Listed here are 21 T cell receptor beta chains from one sample, sequenced in a study of blood T cell repertoires in COVID-19. Here immunoSEQ multiplex PCR was the method, and the copy in TCRdb shows in-frame clones only, minus some. The table has about 220,000 clones, about 80% seen once. Sequenced sample: PBMCs or T cells enriched from blood (not recorded which). The receptors shown here come from a woman aged 40 to 55 with acute COVID-19.

The gene calls are TRBV10-3 and TRBJ2-1; D call uncertain. The V end was cut by 5 bases, the J end by 1 base, with 21 bases between. CDR3 length: 18 residues. In germline, CDR1 is ENHRY, CDR2 SYGVKD. The CDR3 loop reads CAISLQKDNDGSYNEQFF. CDR3 nucleotide sequence: TGTGCCATCAGTTTACAGAAGGATAACGACGGATCCTACAATGAGCAGTTCTTC.

The rearrangement uses TRBV29-1 and TRBJ2-1, with 11 nucleotides matching TRBD2. Per the germline V gene, CDR1 is SQVTM and CDR2 is ANQGSEA. Trimming cost V 7 bases and J 5 bases; bases outside gene matches: 7. This CDR3 spans 14 amino acids. CDR3 bases: TGCAGCGCCACCCCGGGACTAGCGGACAATGAGCAGTTCTTC. Its translation: CSATPGLADNEQFF.

This clone is a singleton in its sample. CDR3 amino acids: CASSVAGDRANTEAFF. The DNA of the CDR3 is TGTGCCAGCAGCGTAGCCGGGGACAGGGCGAACACTGAAGCTTTCTTT. This sequence joins TRBV9 and TRBJ1-1; 9 bases fit TRBD1. V lost 0 bases to trimming and J lost 1 base; unmatched junction nucleotides: 4. CDR3 length equals 16 residues. Germline CDR1 reads SGDLS; CDR2 reads YYNGEE.

The rearrangement links TRBV29-1 to TRBJ2-2; 10 bases are shared with TRBD1. CDR1 and CDR2 from the germline V gene are SQVTM and ANQGSEA. The CDR3 totals 16 residues. V lost 7 bases, J lost 4 bases, and 12 bases stayed unmatched. In DNA, the CDR3 is TGCAGCGCCACAACCGGTGGGACAGGGGTCACCGGGGAGCTGTTTTTT. Translated, it gives CSATTGGTGVTGELFF.

The rearrangement links TRBV11-2 to TRBJ1-1; perhaps TRBD1 as D (5 bases). Trimming took off 5 bases at V and 8 bases at J, with 12 bases between the two ends. Germline CDR1 SGHAT, CDR2 FQNNGV. The CDR3 is 12 residues long. The CDR3 reads CASSLYTGEAFF. CDR3 bases: TGTGCCAGCAGCCTCTACACAGGAGAAGCTTTCTTT.

This chain uses TRBV4-1 with TRBJ2-7, with 10 positions matching TRBD2. Germline CDR1 MGHRA, CDR2 YSYEKL. V shed 3 bases and J 4 bases; nucleotides not matched to a gene: 9. The CDR3 sequence is 16 residues long. This chain's CDR3 is CASSQSSGRAVYEQYF. The CDR3 DNA reads as TGCGCCAGCAGCCAGAGCAGCGGGAGGGCTGTATACGAGCAGTACTTC.

A single count supports this clone. CDR3 protein: CASSYSRRSDTQYF. CDR3 nucleotides: TGTGCCAGCAGTTACTCGAGGAGGTCAGATACGCAGTATTTT. The genes are TRBV6-2 or TRBV6-3 and TRBJ2-3; perhaps TRBD2 as D (5 bases). CDR3 length: 14 residues. CDR1 is MNHEY, CDR2 SVGEGT, per germline. The V end lost 0 bases, the J end lost 4 bases, and 8 bases lay between the germline ends.

In its sample, this clone was seen once. This chain joins TRBV5-1 and TRBJ2-3; possible D gene TRBD2, 6 bases. The V gene's germline CDR1 is SGHRS and CDR2 YFSETQ. The CDR3 has 15 residues. Trimming pared 5 bases from V and 0 bases from J, leaving 13 bases between. Here the CDR3 DNA reads TGCGCCAGCAGGGGAGGAGGAGTGAGCACAGATACGCAGTATTTT. Its translation is CASRGGGVSTDTQYF.

The chain has TRBV9 and TRBJ1-2; 9 nucleotides agree with TRBD1. The CDR3 runs to 13 residues. V gave up 3 bases and J gave up 7 bases; unmatched junction bases: 4. CDR1 and CDR2 (germline): SGDLS, YYNGEE. The CDR3 coding sequence is TGTGCCAGCAGCGCCCGGACAGGGGTTGGCTACACCTTC. Encoded protein: CASSARTGVGYTF.

The chain employs TRBV28 and TRBJ2-5; 8 bases agree with TRBD1. V was clipped by 4 bases and J by 2 bases; unmatched bases: 6. Germline values: CDR1 MDHEN, CDR2 SYDVKM. CDR3 length: 15 amino acids. The CDR3 region has the DNA TGTGCCAGCAGTTGGGGGACAGGACATCAAGAGACCCAGTACTTC. Translation gives CASSWGTGHQETQYF.

This clone was recorded once. The gene calls are TRBV28 and TRBJ1-4; possibly TRBD1 for D (6 bases). Germline CDR1 and CDR2: MDHEN and SYDVKM. The CDR3 is 18 residues long. Trimming cost V 6 bases and J 4 bases, with 24 bases left between them. DNA for the CDR3: TGTGCCAGCAGCTCCCTAGCCCGTAGGGGGTTCGTTAATGAAAAACTGTTTTTT. Amino acid sequence: CASSSLARRGFVNEKLFF.

The V and J genes are TRBV28 and TRBJ2-1, with 12 nucleotides matching TRBD1. The V and J ends lost 9 bases and 7 bases, in that order; junction bases with no gene match: 7. The CDR3 is 14 amino acids. CDR1 MDHEN and CDR2 SYDVKM come from the germline V gene. The DNA for the CDR3 is TGTGCCAGTAAGGGACAGGGGGCGCGAAATGAGCAGTTCTTC. It specifies CASKGQGARNEQFF. Using reference TRBV28 and TRBJ2-1 for the parts outside the CDR3, the full variable domain is DVKVTQSSRYLVKRTGEKVFLECVQDMDHENMFWYRQDPGLGLRLIYFSYDVKMKEKGDIPEGYSVSREKKERFSLILESASTNQTSMYLCASKGQGARNEQFFGPGTRLTVL.

The V call is TRBV3-1 (or the pseudogene TRBV3-2), the J call TRBJ2-5; 8 bases map to TRBD2. In germline, CDR1 is LGHDT, CDR2 YNNKEL (reference sequence). The V gene end was trimmed by 6 bases and the J gene end by 4 bases; junction bases not matched to a gene: 7. This CDR3 has 14 residues. CDR3 coding DNA: TGTGCCAGCAGACATAGCGGGGAGGGAGAGACCCAGTACTTC. Translating gives CASRHSGEGETQYF.

This chain uses TRBV30 with TRBJ1-4; D is unresolved. The V end lost 4 bases, the J end lost 2 bases, and 11 bases lay between the germline ends. The germline V gene encodes CDR1 GTSNPN and CDR2 SVGIG (reference sequence). The CDR3 extends over 14 amino acids. As DNA, the CDR3 is TGTGCCTGGACGGTCTCTCCGACTAATGAAAAACTGTTTTTT. Protein product: CAWTVSPTNEKLFF. The whole variable domain, remainder taken from reference TRBV30 and TRBJ1-4, is SQTIHQWPATLVQPVGSPLSLECTVEGTSNPNLYWYRQAAGRGLQLLFYSVGIGQISSEVPQNLSASRPQDRQFILSSKKLLLSDSGFYLCAWTVSPTNEKLFFGSGTQLSVL.

The rearrangement uses TRBV30 and TRBJ2-3; the D gene is possibly TRBD2 (8 bases). V lost 7 bases and J 1 base, leaving 30 bases between the germline ends. The germline gives CDR1 GTSNPN, CDR2 SVGIG (reference sequence). The CDR3 runs 19 residues. The CDR3 nucleotides are TGTGCCTCCAACAGGGGTCGGGGGGGCTTGAGGCCAGGCACAGATACGCAGTATTTT. Translation: CASNRGRGGLRPGTDTQYF.

CDR3 sequence (DNA): TGTGCCAGCAGCGCCGGGACTAGTGGATATACGCAGTATTTT. It codes for CASSAGTSGYTQYF. The V call is TRBV2, the J call TRBJ2-3, with 8 bases that match TRBD2. The germline CDR1 and CDR2 sequences are SNHLY and FYNNEI. V dropped 6 bases and J dropped 7; count of bases not matched to a gene: 9. The length of the CDR3 is 14 residues.

The chain links TRBV7-6 to TRBJ2-2, with D maybe TRBD2 (7 bases). Trimming pared 3 bases from V and 5 bases from J, leaving 10 bases between. This CDR3 spans 14 amino acids. The germline CDR1 and CDR2 sequences are SGHVS and FNYEAQ. CDR3: CASSLGGATGELFF. CDR3 coding DNA: TGTGCCAGCAGCTTGGGGGGGGCTACCGGGGAGCTGTTTTTT.

The chain combines TRBV6-5 with TRBJ1-4, with 9 bases aligning to TRBD1. Looked up from germline, CDR1 is MNHEY and CDR2 is SVGAGI. Trimming cost V 6 bases and J 8 bases; bases outside gene matches: 7. The CDR3 consists of 14 residues. The CDR3 DNA reads as TGTGCCAGCAGGCTGACAGGGGGTGGGGAAAAACTGTTTTTT. Its translation: CASRLTGGGEKLFF.

The rearrangement joins TRBV6-5 to TRBJ2-1; 11 bases map to TRBD2. The germline V gene encodes CDR1 MNHEY and CDR2 SVGAGI. The CDR3 sequence is 14 residues long. V shed 7 bases, J shed 7 bases, and the junction held 6 bases outside the gene matches. As DNA, the CDR3 is TGTGCCAGCACCAAAAGGACTAGCGGGAATGAGCAGTTCTTC. Its protein is CASTKRTSGNEQFF.

The chain has TRBV2 and TRBJ1-5; D is unclear. The CDR3 sequence is 16 residues long. V shed 4 bases and J shed 0 bases, with 13 bases lying between them. The germline V gene has CDR1 SNHLY and CDR2 FYNNEI. In nucleotides, the CDR3 is TGTGCCAGCAGTGGCGAGGGATCATATAGCAATCAGCCCCAGCATTTT. Its protein product is CASSGEGSYSNQPQHF.

The chain carries TRBV7-3 and TRBJ2-1, with 9 bases that match TRBD2. Trimming took 5 bases from V and 7 from J; bases not matched to a gene: 18. In germline, CDR1 is SGHTA, CDR2 FQGTGA. The CDR3 covers 18 residues. CDR3 in DNA: TGTGCCAGCAGCCCCAGCGGGGGGAACAGGGGAGGCGGGAATGAGCAGTTCTTC. Protein: CASSPSGGNRGGGNEQFF.